The rows below give T cell receptor beta chains drawn from one sample of a study of cytomegalovirus exposure and HLA in healthy donors. Clones were read by immunoSEQ multiplex PCR, and TCRdb kept only the in-frame ones, dropping some. The sample shows about 140,000 clones, about 80% of them seen only once. Sequencing was performed on PBMCs. The receptors stem from a man aged 35-49 years in good health and CMV-seronegative. Both conserved end residues are part of each CDR3. A D gene is named only where the DNA matches it firmly. Part of the rows lack a size; the others show once, few, many or a class for expanded clones.

j_gene: TRBJ1-6; abundance: .; len: 16; d_gene: .; v_gene: TRBV2; CDR3nt: TGTGCCAGCAGTAGGGACATGAGATTTTATAATTCACCCCTCCACTTT; CDR3aa: CASSRDMRFYNSPLHF
j_gene: TRBJ2-3; abundance: .; len: 16; d_gene: TRBD2; v_gene: TRBV11-2; CDR3nt: TGTGCCAGCAGCCCCTGGACTAGCGGGGCCACAGATACGCAGTATTTT; CDR3aa: CASSPWTSGATDTQYF
j_gene: TRBJ2-7; abundance: .; len: 12; d_gene: .; v_gene: TRBV9; CDR3nt: TGTGCCAGCAGCGCCCAGGGTTACGAGCAGTACTTC; CDR3aa: CASSAQGYEQYF
j_gene: TRBJ2-6; abundance: once; len: 19; d_gene: TRBD2; v_gene: TRBV5-1; CDR3nt: TGCGCCAGCAGCCCCGGACTAGCGGGGGCCCTCTCTGGGGCCAACGTCCTGACTTTC; CDR3aa: CASSPGLAGALSGANVLTF
j_gene: TRBJ1-5; abundance: few; len: 14; d_gene: .; v_gene: TRBV18; CDR3nt: TGTGCCAGCTCACTTGACAGGAGCAATCAGCCCCAGCATTTT; CDR3aa: CASSLDRSNQPQHF
j_gene: TRBJ2-7; abundance: .; len: 15; d_gene: TRBD2; v_gene: TRBV7-6; CDR3nt: TGTGCCAGCAGCTTAGAACTAGCGGGGCAGAACGAGCAGTACTTC; CDR3aa: CASSLELAGQNEQYF
j_gene: TRBJ2-5; abundance: .; len: 15; d_gene: TRBD2; v_gene: TRBV5-1; CDR3nt: TGCGCCAGCAGGGTAGCGGGGGTGTACCAAGAGACCCAGTACTTC; CDR3aa: CASRVAGVYQETQYF
j_gene: TRBJ1-2; abundance: few; len: 13; d_gene: .; v_gene: TRBV18; CDR3nt: TGTGCCAGCTCACCACCGCAGGGCTATGGCTACACCTTC; CDR3aa: CASSPPQGYGYTF
j_gene: TRBJ1-3; abundance: .; len: 19; d_gene: TRBD1; v_gene: TRBV5-1; CDR3nt: TGCGCCAGCAGCGGCGGGCCGGGGACAGGATCGTCCTCTGGAAACACCATATATTTT; CDR3aa: CASSGGPGTGSSSGNTIYF
j_gene: TRBJ2-4; abundance: .; len: 16; d_gene: TRBD2; v_gene: TRBV6-5; CDR3nt: TGTGCCAGCAGTTACTTCGGGGGGGGCTTCAAAAACATTCAGTACTTC; CDR3aa: CASSYFGGGFKNIQYF
j_gene: TRBJ1-1; abundance: .; len: 15; d_gene: .; v_gene: TRBV19; CDR3nt: TGTGCCAGTAGTATATGGGGGCGGTTGAACACTGAAGCTTTCTTT; CDR3aa: CASSIWGRLNTEAFF
j_gene: TRBJ1-1; abundance: .; len: 15; d_gene: TRBD1; v_gene: TRBV5-5; CDR3nt: TGTGCCAGCAGCCCGGGGACAGGGAAGAACACTGAAGCTTTCTTT; CDR3aa: CASSPGTGKNTEAFF
j_gene: TRBJ2-5; abundance: .; len: 15; d_gene: TRBD2; v_gene: TRBV19; CDR3nt: TGTGCCAGTAGTATTCGACCGGGGGGGCGAGAGACCCAGTACTTC; CDR3aa: CASSIRPGGRETQYF
j_gene: TRBJ1-5; abundance: .; len: 16; d_gene: .; v_gene: TRBV28; CDR3nt: TGTGCCAGCAGTTTCCGGCGCGTAGCTAGCAATCAGCCCCAGCATTTT; CDR3aa: CASSFRRVASNQPQHF
j_gene: TRBJ2-4; abundance: .; len: 18; d_gene: .; v_gene: TRBV9; CDR3nt: TGTGCCAGCAGCGTAGCTGGGCAGGGTTCATCAATGGGAAACATTCAGTACTTC; CDR3aa: CASSVAGQGSSMGNIQYF
j_gene: TRBJ1-2; abundance: once; len: 14; d_gene: TRBD1; v_gene: TRBV5-1; CDR3nt: TGCGCCAGCAGCCGACAGGGGGCGCTCTATGGCTACACCTTC; CDR3aa: CASSRQGALYGYTF
j_gene: TRBJ2-7; abundance: few; len: 16; d_gene: TRBD1; v_gene: TRBV27; CDR3nt: TGTGCCAGCAGTTTCCCCCTGGACAGGGGGCGCGCCGAGCAGTACTTC; CDR3aa: CASSFPLDRGRAEQYF
j_gene: TRBJ2-1; abundance: .; len: 14; d_gene: .; v_gene: TRBV7-9; CDR3nt: TGTGCCAGCCAAAAGGGGGGGGGCGTTAATGAGCAGTTCTTC; CDR3aa: CASQKGGGVNEQFF
j_gene: TRBJ1-4; abundance: .; len: 16; d_gene: .; v_gene: TRBV6-5; CDR3nt: TGTGCCAGCAGTTACTCACCGCGGGGAACTAATGAAAAACTGTTTTTT; CDR3aa: CASSYSPRGTNEKLFF
j_gene: TRBJ2-1; abundance: .; len: 13; d_gene: .; v_gene: TRBV5-6; CDR3nt: TGTGCCAGCAGCCCTTTCGAGGGTTATGAGCAGTTCTTC; CDR3aa: CASSPFEGYEQFF
j_gene: TRBJ1-4; abundance: few; len: 12; d_gene: .; v_gene: TRBV19; CDR3nt: TGTGCCAGTGTCGGTGTTAATGAAAAACTGTTTTTT; CDR3aa: CASVGVNEKLFF
j_gene: TRBJ2-1; abundance: .; len: 12; d_gene: .; v_gene: TRBV29-1; CDR3nt: TGCGGTGGACAAAGCTCCTACAATGAGCAGTTCTTC; CDR3aa: CGGQSSYNEQFF
j_gene: TRBJ1-3; abundance: few; len: 15; d_gene: .; v_gene: TRBV14; CDR3nt: TGTGCCAGCAGCCAAGAGTTCAGCTCTGGAAACACCATATATTTT; CDR3aa: CASSQEFSSGNTIYF
j_gene: TRBJ2-7; abundance: .; len: 15; d_gene: TRBD1; v_gene: TRBV5-1; CDR3nt: TGCGCCAGCAGCTTCGGTGGGACAGGGACCTACGAGCAGTACTTC; CDR3aa: CASSFGGTGTYEQYF
j_gene: TRBJ2-5; abundance: .; len: 16; d_gene: TRBD2; v_gene: TRBV7-6; CDR3nt: TGTGCCAGCAGGGGACTAGCGGGGGGAAGGGGAGAGACCCAGTACTTC; CDR3aa: CASRGLAGGRGETQYF
j_gene: TRBJ1-1; abundance: few; len: 13; d_gene: .; v_gene: TRBV30; CDR3nt: TGTGCCTGGAGGGTAGGGAGAGACACTGAAGCTTTCTTT; CDR3aa: CAWRVGRDTEAFF
j_gene: TRBJ2-1; abundance: .; len: 15; d_gene: TRBD2; v_gene: TRBV27; CDR3nt: TGTGCCAGCAGGCGGAGCGGGGGGGATTACAATGAGCAGTTCTTC; CDR3aa: CASRRSGGDYNEQFF
j_gene: TRBJ1-5; abundance: .; len: 14; d_gene: .; v_gene: TRBV18; CDR3nt: TGTGCCAGCTCACCAGATTCAGGAACTCAGCCCCAGCATTTT; CDR3aa: CASSPDSGTQPQHF
j_gene: TRBJ1-2; abundance: .; len: 14; d_gene: TRBD1; v_gene: TRBV19; CDR3nt: TGTGCCAGTAGTACCTCGACAGGGAACGATGGCTACACCTTC; CDR3aa: CASSTSTGNDGYTF
j_gene: TRBJ2-3; abundance: .; len: 16; d_gene: .; v_gene: TRBV19; CDR3nt: TGTGCCAGTAGTATAAATAGCCGTGCTAGCACAGATACGCAGTATTTT; CDR3aa: CASSINSRASTDTQYF
j_gene: TRBJ1-1; abundance: .; len: 12; d_gene: TRBD1; v_gene: TRBV6-5; CDR3nt: TGTGCCAGCAGCTGGCCGGGACAGGGAGCTTTCTTT; CDR3aa: CASSWPGQGAFF
j_gene: TRBJ2-1; abundance: .; len: 15; d_gene: .; v_gene: TRBV5-1; CDR3nt: TGCGCCAGCAGCTATCTAGTAAGCTCCTACAATGAGCAGTTCTTC; CDR3aa: CASSYLVSSYNEQFF
j_gene: TRBJ2-7; abundance: .; len: 14; d_gene: .; v_gene: TRBV18; CDR3nt: TGTGCCAGCTCACCACCCGGGTACGTCGACGAGCAGTACTTC; CDR3aa: CASSPPGYVDEQYF
j_gene: TRBJ2-5; abundance: .; len: 15; d_gene: .; v_gene: TRBV6-4; CDR3nt: TGTGCCAGCAGACGCGGGAAGGCCGACCAAGAGACCCAGTACTTC; CDR3aa: CASRRGKADQETQYF
j_gene: TRBJ1-5; abundance: .; len: 15; d_gene: .; v_gene: TRBV7-2; CDR3nt: TGTGCCAGCAGCTTAGATTCGTCGGGCAATCAGCCCCAGCATTTT; CDR3aa: CASSLDSSGNQPQHF
j_gene: TRBJ2-5; abundance: .; len: 12; d_gene: TRBD1; v_gene: TRBV29-1; CDR3nt: TGCTGCTGGACAGGGAGGTCAGAGACCCAGTACTTC; CDR3aa: CCWTGRSETQYF
j_gene: TRBJ2-7; abundance: .; len: 14; d_gene: .; v_gene: TRBV6-5; CDR3nt: TGTGCCAGCAGTTACTCGGACAGCTCCTACGAGCAGTACTTC; CDR3aa: CASSYSDSSYEQYF
j_gene: TRBJ1-2; abundance: .; len: 16; d_gene: .; v_gene: TRBV5-3; CDR3nt: TGTGCCAGAAGCTTGGTGCGTACAGATCCTAACTATGGCTACACCTTC; CDR3aa: CARSLVRTDPNYGYTF
j_gene: TRBJ1-1; abundance: .; len: 13; d_gene: .; v_gene: TRBV27; CDR3nt: TGTGCCAGCAGTTTAGTGCGGGGTACTGAAGCTTTCTTT; CDR3aa: CASSLVRGTEAFF
j_gene: TRBJ1-1; abundance: .; len: 15; d_gene: .; v_gene: TRBV4-3; CDR3nt: TGCGCCAGCAGCCAAGTTACCCTGAGTAACACTGAAGCTTTCTTT; CDR3aa: CASSQVTLSNTEAFF
j_gene: TRBJ1-1; abundance: .; len: 12; d_gene: .; v_gene: TRBV2; CDR3nt: TGTGCCAGCAGCGAGGGAGGCACTGAAGCTTTCTTT; CDR3aa: CASSEGGTEAFF
j_gene: TRBJ2-1; abundance: .; len: 14; d_gene: .; v_gene: TRBV18; CDR3nt: TGTGCCAGCTCACCAGGCAGTAAATACAATGAGCAGTTCTTC; CDR3aa: CASSPGSKYNEQFF